This T cell receptor beta chain is from a study of shared clonotypes between healthy human individuals. V shed 6 bases, J shed 5 bases, and the junction held 6 bases outside the gene matches. Germline V gene sequence: CDR1 PRHDT, CDR2 FYEKMQ (reference sequence). The CDR3 consists of 14 residues. The method was immunoSEQ multiplex PCR; TCRdb's version includes in-frame clones alone and lacks a portion of them. Seen here are about 79,000 clones, 50% to 70% observed once, and the top ten hold around 52%. This rearrangement joins TRBV13 to TRBJ2-1; TRBD2 aligns across 8 bases. This TCR derives from a man aged 25 to 40 in good health. The sequencing sample was made of memory CD8+ T cells sorted from blood. Subset: CD45RO+ cells pooled with CCR7-negative TemRA cells. CDR3 in DNA: TGTGCCAGCAGAGCGGGAGTGAGACACAATGAGCAGTTCTTC. It translates to CASRAGVRHNEQFF.